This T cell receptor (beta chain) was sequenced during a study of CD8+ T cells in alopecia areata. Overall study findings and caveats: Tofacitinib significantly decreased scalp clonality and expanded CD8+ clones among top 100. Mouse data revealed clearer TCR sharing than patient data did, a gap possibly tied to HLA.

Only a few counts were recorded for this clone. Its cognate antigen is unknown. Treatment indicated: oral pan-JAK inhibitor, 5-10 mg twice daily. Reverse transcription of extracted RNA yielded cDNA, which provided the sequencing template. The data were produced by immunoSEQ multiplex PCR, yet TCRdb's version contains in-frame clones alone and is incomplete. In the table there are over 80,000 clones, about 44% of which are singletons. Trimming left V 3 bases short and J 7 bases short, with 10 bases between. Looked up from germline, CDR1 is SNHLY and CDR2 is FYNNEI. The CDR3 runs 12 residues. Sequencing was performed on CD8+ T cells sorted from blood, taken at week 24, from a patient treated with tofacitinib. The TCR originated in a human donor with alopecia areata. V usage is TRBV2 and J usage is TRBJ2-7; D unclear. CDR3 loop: CASSDPGPEQYF. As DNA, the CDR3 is TGTGCCAGCAGTGACCCAGGCCCAGAGCAGTACTTC.